The rows below give T cell receptor beta chains drawn from one sample of a study of blood T cells in healthy people across ages. TCRdb itself ran the 5' RACE reads through MiXCR, one entry per CDR3 protein. The table includes some 1.5 million distinct CDR3 sequences, roughly 43% detected once. Sequenced: blood. Receptor source: a woman younger than 35 in good health. Each CDR3 is given with its conserved first and last residue. D genes are given only for firm matches. The size of a clone is reported for some rows only, either as once, few or many, or as a class for expanded clones.

J	size	D	length	V	DNA	CDR3
TRBJ1-2	few	TRBD1	13	TRBV12-3/TRBV12-4	TGTGCCAGCAGCCCGACAGGGACGACGGGCTACACCTTC	CASSPTGTTGYTF
TRBJ2-7	NA	NA	16	TRBV24-1	TGTGCCACCAGTGATTTCCAGGGAGGTCCGACATACGAGCAGTACTTC	CATSDFQGGPTYEQYF
TRBJ1-5	NA	NA	14	TRBV27	TGTGCCAGCAGTTTATACGGATATAATCAGCCCCAGCATTTT	CASSLYGYNQPQHF
TRBJ2-7	NA	TRBD1	15	TRBV6-1	TGTGCCAGCAGAGATCCGGGACAGGGGAACTACGAGCAGTACTTC	CASRDPGQGNYEQYF
TRBJ2-3	few	NA	14	TRBV20-1	TGCAGTGCTAGAGAGTGGACCAGTACAGATACGCAGTATTTT	CSAREWTSTDTQYF
TRBJ2-1	few	NA	14	TRBV5-1	TGCGCCAGCAGGGCTGGGATGGCCTACAATGAGCAGTTCTTC	CASRAGMAYNEQFF
TRBJ1-1	few	NA	10	TRBV20-1	TGCAGTGCTAGCTACAGGGAAGCTTTCTTT	CSASYREAFF
TRBJ2-2	NA	TRBD1	16	TRBV5-1	TGCGCCAGCAGCTTGGCCGGGACAGGGGGAAACGGGGAGCTGTTTTTT	CASSLAGTGGNGELFF
TRBJ1-4	NA	NA	16	TRBV21-1	TGTGCCAGCAGCAAATTCCTCGCCCACCCTAATGAAAAACTGTTTTTT	CASSKFLAHPNEKLFF
TRBJ2-7	NA	NA	15	TRBV9	TGTGCCAGCAGCATAAGACTAGGGTCCTACAATGAGCAGTACTTC	CASSIRLGSYNEQYF
TRBJ1-5	few	NA	15	TRBV4-1	TGCGCCAGCAGCCAAGGCTCCGTTATCCTACAGCCCCAGCATTTT	CASSQGSVILQPQHF
TRBJ1-2	NA	NA	13	TRBV29-1	TGCAGCGTTGGTGCCGGCAGCCCCGATGGCTACACCTTC	CSVGAGSPDGYTF
TRBJ2-5	few	TRBD2	13	TRBV6-2/TRBV6-3	TGTGCCAGCAGTTACTTCGGACTAGCGACCCAGTACTTC	CASSYFGLATQYF
TRBJ1-2	NA	NA	14	TRBV6-5	TGTGCCAGCAGTTACAGGCAGACTAACTATGGCTACACCTTC	CASSYRQTNYGYTF
TRBJ1-1	NA	NA	16	TRBV12-3/TRBV12-4	TGTGCCAGCAGCCCCTTGGGGGGCCCAATGAACACTGAAGCTTTCTTT	CASSPLGGPMNTEAFF
TRBJ1-2	NA	NA	15	TRBV15	TGTGCCACCAGCAGAGATGGGGAGCCAAACTATGGCTACACCTTC	CATSRDGEPNYGYTF
TRBJ1-5	NA	TRBD1	16	TRBV20-1	TGCAGTCCAACGCCCTGGCAGGGGGCTCGCAATCAGCCCCAGCATTTT	CSPTPWQGARNQPQHF
TRBJ1-6	many	NA	14	TRBV14	TGTGCCAGCAGCCAAGGCAAACAGAATTCACCCCTCCACTTT	CASSQGKQNSPLHF
TRBJ1-5	NA	NA	14	TRBV6-6	TGTGCCAGCAGTCCGAGAGGGGATCTGCAGCCCCAGCATTTT	CASSPRGDLQPQHF
TRBJ2-5	NA	NA	13	TRBV28	TGTGCCAGCATTGGGGGGCCACAAGAGACCCAGTACTTC	CASIGGPQETQYF
TRBJ2-7	NA	NA	14	TRBV27	TGTGCCAGCAGTTTTCTACAGGGCTCCTACGAGCAGTACTTC	CASSFLQGSYEQYF
TRBJ2-7	few	NA	16	TRBV4-2	TGTGCCAGCAGCCAAGATTCTCAGAGAGAATTCCACGAGCAGTACTTC	CASSQDSQREFHEQYF
TRBJ2-1	NA	TRBD1	16	TRBV18	TGTGCCAGCTCAGTACAGGGGGCACCCTCCTACAATGAGCAGTTCTTC	CASSVQGAPSYNEQFF
TRBJ2-7	once	NA	12	TRBV29-1	TGCAGCATTACGACGGCAACCTACGAGCAGTACTTC	CSITTATYEQYF
TRBJ2-7	NA	NA	15	TRBV4-1	TGCGCCAGCAGCCGAGTTTCGGGACAATATTACGAGCAGTACTTC	CASSRVSGQYYEQYF
TRBJ1-1	few	TRBD1	15	TRBV7-9	TGTGCCAGCAGCTTAGGACAGGGGGGGAACACTGAAGCTTTCTTT	CASSLGQGGNTEAFF
TRBJ2-1	few	TRBD2	19	TRBV25-1	TGTGCCAGCAGTGAACTAGCGGGAGACCCCTATAGCTCCTACAATGAGCAGTTCTTC	CASSELAGDPYSSYNEQFF
TRBJ2-1	few	NA	11	TRBV9	TGTGCCAGCAGCGACGGTGGTGGAGAGTTCTTC	CASSDGGGEFF
TRBJ2-5	NA	TRBD1	15	TRBV7-9	TGTGCCAACAGCAAGGGACAGGGAGCATCAGAGACCCAGTACTTC	CANSKGQGASETQYF